Below are 6 T cell receptor beta chains sequenced from a single sample in a study of siplizumab effects on memory and regulatory T cells. The mixed lymphocyte reaction cells were held in coculture (37°C) for approximately six days. Measured with immunoSEQ multiplex PCR; TCRdb has only the in-frame clones, and not every one. The sample carries approximately 3,000 clones, roughly 49% recorded once. No antigen has been assigned to these receptors. The sample was CFSE-low (dividing) CD4+ T cells sorted from an allogeneic mixed lymphocyte reaction. The receptors here all came from a human donor in good health; the cells came from an allogeneic mixed lymphocyte reaction.

This clone has more than one count but fewer than ten. The chain employs TRBV7-2 and TRBJ2-7; 12 bases match TRBD2. Germline V gene sequence: CDR1 SGHTA, CDR2 FQGNSA. The CDR3 length is 17 residues. The trim removed 1 base at V and 5 bases at J, leaving 9 bases unmatched. The CDR3 spells CASSLVPLAGGKDEQYF. The CDR3 DNA reads as TGTGCCAGCAGCTTAGTACCACTAGCGGGAGGTAAAGACGAGCAGTACTTC.

The V call is TRBV5-1, the J call TRBJ2-3, with TRBD2 identical over 9 bases. This CDR3 spans 15 amino acids. V lost 3 bases, J lost 6 bases, and 8 bases stayed unmatched. Germline V CDR1 and CDR2: SGHRS, YFSETQ. The CDR3 loop reads CASSWAGGRGDTQYF. As DNA, the CDR3 is TGCGCCAGCAGCTGGGCTGGCGGGAGGGGGGATACGCAGTATTTT.

V is TRBV18 and J is TRBJ2-1, with TRBD1 identical over 8 bases. This CDR3 region has 15 residues. With V trimmed by 3 bases and J by 3 bases, 4 bases remained unmatched. The germline V gene encodes CDR1 KGHSH and CDR2 LQKENI. The CDR3 sequence is CASSPGTGGYNEQFF. The CDR3 bases are TGTGCCAGCTCACCGGGGACAGGTGGCTACAATGAGCAGTTCTTC. Variable domain in full (rest from reference TRBV18 and TRBJ2-1): NAGVMQNPRHLVRRRGQEARLRCSPMKGHSHVYWYRQLPEEGLKFMVYLQKENIIDESGMPKERFSAEFPKEGPSILRIQQVVRGDSAAYFCASSPGTGGYNEQFFGPGTRLTVL.

In nucleotides, the CDR3 is TGTGCCAGCAGCCTTTCGAGGGTAGGAGAGCAGTTCTTC. Its translation is CASSLSRVGEQFF. The rearrangement uses TRBV14 and TRBJ2-1, with D perhaps matching TRBD2 (5 bases). Trimming took off 4 bases at V and 10 bases at J, with 14 bases between the two ends. Germline values: CDR1 SGHDN, CDR2 FVKESK. The CDR3 is 13 amino acids.

This clone was seen more than once but under ten times. The V call is TRBV19, the J call TRBJ1-6, with a tentative D call TRBD1 (5 bases). The V end lost 5 bases, the J end lost 6 bases, and 11 bases lay between the germline ends. Per the germline V gene, CDR1 is LNHDA and CDR2 is SQIVND (reference sequence). The CDR3 runs to 14 residues. For the CDR3, the DNA is TGTGCCAGTAGTGCCAGGGAAGGTAATTCACCCCTCCACTTT. Translation: CASSAREGNSPLHF.

CDR3 residues: CASSLGTGGRNSPLHF. The DNA for the CDR3 is TGCGCCAGCAGCCTCGGGACAGGGGGTCGTAATTCACCCCTCCACTTT. The genes are TRBV5-1 and TRBJ1-6, with 11 bases identical to TRBD1. The V gene's germline CDR1 is SGHRS and CDR2 YFSETQ. Trimming cost V 4 bases and J 6 bases; bases outside gene matches: 6. The CDR3 has 16 amino acids.